Listed here are 32 T cell receptor beta chains from one sample, sequenced in a study of cytomegalovirus exposure and HLA in healthy donors. Primers: 60 Vbeta forward and 13 Jbeta reverse. Clones were sequenced by immunoSEQ multiplex PCR, and TCRdb holds only the in-frame ones, with some missing. Of 140,000 to 150,000 clones listed, roughly 82% were seen once; the top ten hold about 6.5%. Sequencing used PBMCs. Receptors were obtained from a man aged 30-40 years in good health and CMV-seronegative.

This clone appeared a single time. The gene calls are TRBV2 and TRBJ1-5, with 12 positions matching TRBD1. Germline assignment: CDR1 SNHLY and CDR2 FYNNEI. The CDR3 consists of 16 residues. V lost 9 bases to trimming and J lost 7 bases; unmatched junction nucleotides: 13. CDR3: CASKGTGGVSGQPQHF. The CDR3 DNA is TGTGCCAGTAAAGGGACAGGGGGCGTTTCTGGCCAGCCCCAGCATTTT.

The chain has TRBV6-5 and TRBJ1-1, with a weak D call TRBD1 (6 bases). Germline V gives CDR1 MNHEY, CDR2 SVGAGI. There are 15 residues in the CDR3. The V gene lost 0 bases and the J gene lost 5 bases, with 13 bases spanning the gap. CDR3 region: CASSYSSGAQTEAFF. CDR3 DNA sequence: TGTGCCAGCAGTTACTCGTCAGGGGCGCAAACTGAAGCTTTCTTT.

The V and J genes are TRBV19 and TRBJ2-7; D might be TRBD1 (5 bases). CDR1 is LNHDA, CDR2 SQIVND, per germline (reference sequence). V lost 9 bases and J lost 0, with 9 bases in between. This CDR3 region has 12 residues. The CDR3 sequence: CASGQGSYEQYF. The CDR3 DNA sequence: TGTGCCAGCGGTCAGGGCTCCTACGAGCAGTACTTC.

This chain uses TRBV7-2 with TRBJ1-6; TRBD1 aligns across 10 bases. V shed 5 bases, J shed 8 bases, and the junction held 6 bases outside the gene matches. Germline CDR1 is SGHTA and CDR2 is FQGNSA. The CDR3 runs to 15 residues. CDR3 sequence: CASSPPGQGYSPLHF. DNA of the CDR3: TGTGCCAGCAGCCCACCGGGACAGGGGTATTCACCCCTCCACTTT.

J is TRBJ2-2 and V is TRBV19; 10 nucleotides match TRBD2. The germline V gene has CDR1 LNHDA and CDR2 SQIVND (reference sequence). The CDR3 covers 15 residues. J was trimmed by 6 bases and V by 4 bases; bases with no gene match: 5. The CDR3 DNA is TGTGCCAGTAGTAAGCTAGCGGGGGCCCCCGGGGAGCTGTTTTTT. Translating it yields CASSKLAGAPGELFF.

The V gene is TRBV10-2, the J gene TRBJ1-1, with D tentatively TRBD1 (6 bases). Per the germline V gene, CDR1 is WSHSY and CDR2 is SAAADI. The CDR3 runs to 14 residues. Trimming stripped 6 bases from V and 1 base from J, with 12 bases between. CDR3 sequence: CASRYTGPNTEAFF. The CDR3 DNA sequence: TGCGCCAGCAGATACACAGGGCCGAACACTGAAGCTTTCTTT.

J is TRBJ1-4 and V is TRBV6-1; 9 nucleotides agree with TRBD1. CDR3 length: 14 residues. V was clipped by 10 bases and J by 4 bases; unmatched bases: 7. Germline CDR1 and CDR2: MNHNS and SASEGT. The CDR3 sequence: CATTGGQGNEKLFF. The DNA for the CDR3 is TGTGCCACTACAGGGGGCCAGGGTAATGAAAAACTGTTTTTT.

V gene TRBV4-1 combines with J gene TRBJ1-1; no reliable D call. The CDR3 length is 15 residues. The V and J ends lost 1 base and 8 bases respectively, with 17 bases between them. Germline loops: CDR1 MGHRA, CDR2 YSYEKL. The CDR3 loop reads CASSQAPRSPAEAFF. The DNA of the CDR3 is TGCGCCAGCAGCCAAGCGCCTAGGTCCCCGGCGGAAGCTTTCTTT.

CDR3 residues: CASSHYTGNSGNTIYF. CDR3 nucleotide sequence: TGCGCCAGCAGCCACTATACCGGGAACTCTGGAAACACCATATATTTT. The chain recombines TRBV4-1 with TRBJ1-3; no clear D. This CDR3 comprises 16 residues. The germline CDR1 and CDR2 sequences are MGHRA and YSYEKL. V shed 3 bases and J shed 0 bases, with 12 bases lying between them.

V and J are TRBV7-2 and TRBJ2-3; unclear D gene. Germline loops: CDR1 SGHTA, CDR2 FQGNSA. The V end was cut by 5 bases, the J end by 4 bases, with 10 bases between. This CDR3 contains 13 residues. CDR3 DNA sequence: TGTGCCAGCAGCCGAGCGCCGGCAGATACGCAGTATTTT. As protein: CASSRAPADTQYF.

This clone has only a few counts. The rearrangement uses TRBV10-3 and TRBJ1-5, with TRBD1 matching over 10 bases. The CDR3 loop spans 14 amino acids. Germline values: CDR1 ENHRY, CDR2 SYGVKD. The J segment lost 5 bases and the V segment lost 7 bases, leaving 5 bases of the junction unmatched. The CDR3 DNA follows: TGTGCCATCAACGACAGGGGGCATGATCAGCCCCAGCATTTT. Amino acids: CAINDRGHDQPQHF.

V gene TRBV19 combines with J gene TRBJ2-1, with D tentatively TRBD2 (6 bases). The CDR3 is 15 residues long. Germline V gene sequence: CDR1 LNHDA, CDR2 SQIVND (reference sequence). The V end lost 7 bases, the J end lost 2 bases, and 15 bases lay between the germline ends. CDR3 DNA sequence: TGTGCCAGTAAGGTGGACGGGAGAGCCTACAATGAGCAGTTCTTC. It translates to CASKVDGRAYNEQFF.

CDR3 protein: CASSRQGASNQPQHF. The CDR3, as DNA: TGTGCCAGCAGCCGACAGGGGGCGAGCAATCAGCCCCAGCATTTT. V and J are TRBV9 and TRBJ1-5, with 10 bases fitting TRBD1. The CDR3 extends over 15 amino acids. V gave up 4 bases and J gave up 1 base; unmatched junction bases: 2. CDR1 SGDLS and CDR2 YYNGEE come from the germline V gene.

V usage is TRBV2 and J usage is TRBJ2-2, with D possibly being TRBD2 (5 bases). There are 13 residues in the CDR3. Germline CDR1 SNHLY, CDR2 FYNNEI. Trimming left V 5 bases short and J 3 bases short, with 7 bases between. For the CDR3, the DNA is TGTGCCAGCAGTCTAGCATACACCGGGGAGCTGTTTTTT. As protein: CASSLAYTGELFF.

This clone was detected only once. The junction shows a germline mismatch at one end, possibly a read error. V and J are TRBV5-4 and TRBJ1-1, with a tentative D call TRBD1 (6 bases). This CDR3 is 17 amino acids long. The V gene's germline CDR1 is SGHNT and CDR2 YYREEE (reference sequence). CDR3 region: CASSQDPVGRGGTEAFF. The DNA for the CDR3 is TGCGCCAGCAGCCAAGATCCCGTGGGCAGGGGAGGGACTGAAGCTTTCTTT.

The V and J genes are TRBV6-1 and TRBJ1-6; 9 nucleotides agree with TRBD1. CDR1 and CDR2 (germline): MNHNS, SASEGT. Unmatched junction bases numbered 8, after V lost 1 base and J lost 10 bases. There are 16 residues in the CDR3. Here the CDR3 reads CASSEGGQGGLSPLHF. CDR3 DNA: TGTGCCAGCAGTGAAGGGGGACAGGGAGGGTTGTCACCCCTCCACTTT.

The CDR3 here is CASTLGGQGATDTQYF. The CDR3 bases are TGTGCCAGCACCCTGGGAGGACAGGGGGCTACAGATACGCAGTATTTT. The chain uses TRBV2 and TRBJ2-3, with 11 bases lining up with TRBD1. CDR1 and CDR2 from the germline V gene are SNHLY and FYNNEI. The V and J ends lost 7 bases and 3 bases, in that order; junction bases with no gene match: 9. This CDR3 comprises 16 residues.

The chain recombines TRBV2 with TRBJ1-4; a weak D match, TRBD1 (5 bases). The CDR3 spans 15 residues. Looked up from germline, CDR1 is SNHLY and CDR2 is FYNNEI. Trimming pared 5 bases from V and 0 bases from J, leaving 10 bases between. The CDR3 loop is CASSPDSATNEKLFF. In DNA, the CDR3 is TGTGCCAGCAGTCCTGACAGCGCAACTAATGAAAAACTGTTTTTT.

The rearrangement joins TRBV28 to TRBJ1-2; 8 bases align to TRBD1. After removal of 0 bases from V and 7 bases from J, the junction contained 4 bases not matched to a gene. Germline V gene sequence: CDR1 MDHEN, CDR2 SYDVKM. The CDR3 covers 14 residues. The CDR3 nucleotides are TGTGCCAGCAGTTTATGCAGGGGGCGTTGTGGCTACACCTTC. Amino acid sequence: CASSLCRGRCGYTF.

This chain connects TRBV5-1 to TRBJ1-5; no reliable D call. Germline-derived CDR1 and CDR2 are SGHRS and YFSETQ. V was clipped by 1 base and J by 0 bases, with 8 bases between them. The length of the CDR3 is 15 residues. CDR3 bases: TGCGCCAGCAGCTTGAGCGCAGATAGCAATCAGCCCCAGCATTTT. The encoded protein is CASSLSADSNQPQHF.

The chain is built from TRBV12-5 and TRBJ2-2, with D hard to call. Trimming took off 1 base at V and 0 bases at J, with 6 bases between the two ends. The CDR3 is made up of 15 amino acids. The germline V gene encodes CDR1 LGHNT and CDR2 FRNRAP. DNA of the CDR3: TGTGCTAGTGGTTTGGACAGTTCGAACACCGGGGAGCTGTTTTTT. It specifies CASGLDSSNTGELFF.

The chain couples TRBV6-5 to TRBJ1-5; tentatively, D is TRBD1 (6 bases). Germline V gives CDR1 MNHEY, CDR2 SVGAGI. The V end was cut by 5 bases, the J end by 6 bases, with 11 bases between. This CDR3 is built from 13 residues. CDR3 amino acids: CASSRTGLQPQHF. The CDR3 coding sequence is TGTGCCAGCAGTCGAACAGGGCTTCAGCCCCAGCATTTT.

V is TRBV9 and J is TRBJ2-2; the match to TRBD1 covers 10 bases. This CDR3 is built from 15 residues. After removal of 2 bases from V and 7 bases from J, the junction contained 5 bases not matched to a gene. Germline CDR1 and CDR2: SGDLS and YYNGEE. CDR3 region: CASSVTGGGIGELFF. The CDR3 DNA reads TGTGCCAGCAGCGTGACAGGGGGCGGAATCGGGGAGCTGTTTTTT.

V usage is TRBV7-3 and J usage is TRBJ1-2; D may be TRBD1 (5 bases). This CDR3 region has 13 residues. Looked up from germline, CDR1 is SGHTA and CDR2 is FQGTGA. Trimming cost V 2 bases and J 4 bases, with 8 bases left between them. The CDR3 DNA reads as TGTGCCAGCAGCTTAGGTGGGGCCTATGGCTACACCTTC. It codes for CASSLGGAYGYTF.

The chain couples TRBV28 to TRBJ1-2; 7 positions agree with TRBD1. J lost 8 bases, V lost 4 bases, and 4 bases had no gene match. The CDR3 is 12 amino acids. Germline assignment: CDR1 MDHEN and CDR2 SYDVKM. CDR3 DNA sequence: TGTGCCAGCAGTTATCAGGGGGTGGGCTACACCTTC. This encodes CASSYQGVGYTF.

The chain uses TRBV19 and TRBJ1-3; 9 bases map to TRBD1. Per the germline V gene, CDR1 is LNHDA and CDR2 is SQIVND (reference sequence). CDR3 length: 16 residues. V gave up 7 bases and J gave up 0 bases; unmatched junction bases: 7. CDR3 residues: CASMGTGLISGNTIYF. DNA for the CDR3: TGTGCCAGTATGGGGACAGGGCTAATCTCTGGAAACACCATATATTTT.

The chain employs TRBV7-9 and TRBJ1-5; D is possibly TRBD1 (5 bases). This CDR3 is 15 amino acids long. Germline V gene data show CDR1 as SEHNR and CDR2 as FQNEAQ (reference sequence). V was shortened by 5 bases and J by 4 bases, with 15 bases between the two germline ends. DNA for the CDR3: TGTGCCAGCAGCAGAATCGGGGGGGAGAATCAGCCCCAGCATTTT. Its protein is CASSRIGGENQPQHF.

CDR3 nucleotide sequence: TGCGCCAGCAGCCCCCGGCAAGGAGGGTTTGCCGGGGAGCTGTTTTTT. Translating it yields CASSPRQGGFAGELFF. V usage is TRBV5-1 and J usage is TRBJ2-2, with D maybe TRBD2 (6 bases). CDR3 length equals 16 residues. V was shortened by 4 bases and J by 6 bases, with 19 bases between the two germline ends. The germline V gene has CDR1 SGHRS and CDR2 YFSETQ.

V gene TRBV29-1 combines with J gene TRBJ2-5; the match to TRBD1 covers 8 bases. In germline, CDR1 is SQVTM, CDR2 ANQGSEA. J lost 3 bases, V lost 6 bases, and 6 bases had no gene match. The CDR3 loop spans 13 amino acids. CDR3 in amino acids: CSVGDRSKETQYF. In nucleotides, the CDR3 is TGCAGCGTCGGGGACAGGAGCAAAGAGACCCAGTACTTC.

The chain recombines TRBV7-2 with TRBJ1-2; 8 positions agree with TRBD1. CDR1 SGHTA and CDR2 FQGNSA come from the germline V gene. V lost 5 bases, J lost 4 bases, and 18 bases stayed unmatched. This CDR3 has 18 residues. Here the CDR3 reads CASSLLSIRTGYSYGYTF. CDR3 DNA sequence: TGTGCCAGCAGCCTACTGAGCATCCGGACAGGGTATAGCTATGGCTACACCTTC.

The genes are TRBV11-2 and TRBJ2-7; D is uncertain. Germline V lookup: CDR1 SGHAT, CDR2 FQNNGV. V dropped 4 bases and J dropped 3 bases, with 10 bases sitting between them. The CDR3 loop spans 13 amino acids. As DNA, the CDR3 is TGTGCCAGCAGCTGGGTTGGCGGCTACGAGCAGTACTTC. Protein: CASSWVGGYEQYF.

This clone has a handful of counts. J is TRBJ2-3 and V is TRBV6-1; TRBD2 might be the D (7 bases). CDR1 and CDR2 from the germline V gene are MNHNS and SASEGT. The CDR3 runs 15 residues. Trimming pared 5 bases from V and 5 bases from J, leaving 17 bases between. CDR3 DNA sequence: TGTGCCAGCAGTCGGGGGGCGGGAGAAAAAGATACGCAGTATTTT. Its protein is CASSRGAGEKDTQYF.